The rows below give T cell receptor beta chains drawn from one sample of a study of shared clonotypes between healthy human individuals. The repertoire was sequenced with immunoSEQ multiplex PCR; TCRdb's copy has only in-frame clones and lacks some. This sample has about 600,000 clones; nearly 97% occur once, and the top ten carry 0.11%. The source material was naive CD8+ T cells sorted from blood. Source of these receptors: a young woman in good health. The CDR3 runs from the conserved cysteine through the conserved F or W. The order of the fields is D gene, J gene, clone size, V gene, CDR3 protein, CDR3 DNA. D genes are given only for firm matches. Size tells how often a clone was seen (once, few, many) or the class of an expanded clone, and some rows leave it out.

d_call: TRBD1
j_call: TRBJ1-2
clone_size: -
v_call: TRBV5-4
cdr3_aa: CASSFGTGADGYTF
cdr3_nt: TGTGCCAGCAGCTTCGGGACAGGGGCAGATGGCTACACCTTC

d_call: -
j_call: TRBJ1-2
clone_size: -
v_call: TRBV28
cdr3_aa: CASSFGEPLARMWGYTF
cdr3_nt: TGTGCCAGCAGTTTCGGAGAGCCGCTTGCTCGTATGTGGGGCTACACCTTC

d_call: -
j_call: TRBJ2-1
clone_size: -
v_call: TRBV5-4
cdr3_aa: CASSTSDRNEQFF
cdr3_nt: TGTGCCAGCAGCACCTCAGACAGGAATGAGCAGTTCTTC

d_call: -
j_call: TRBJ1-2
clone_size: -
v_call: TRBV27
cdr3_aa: CASGADGRYGYTF
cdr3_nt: TGTGCCAGCGGGGCGGACGGACGATATGGCTACACCTTC

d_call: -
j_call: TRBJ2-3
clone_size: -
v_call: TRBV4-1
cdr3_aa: CASSQGFGTTDTQYF
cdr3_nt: TGCGCCAGCAGCCAGGGGTTTGGCACCACAGATACGCAGTATTTT

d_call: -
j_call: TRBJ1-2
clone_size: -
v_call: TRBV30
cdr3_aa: CAWKDPAHGYTF
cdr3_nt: TGTGCCTGGAAGGATCCTGCCCATGGCTACACCTTC

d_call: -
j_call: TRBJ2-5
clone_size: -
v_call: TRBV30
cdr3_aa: CAWSVETPHGKQYF
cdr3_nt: TGTGCCTGGAGTGTCGAGACACCCCACGGAAAGCAGTACTTC

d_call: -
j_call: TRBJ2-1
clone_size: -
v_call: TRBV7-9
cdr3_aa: CASSLVGPLGDEQFF
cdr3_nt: TGTGCCAGCAGCTTAGTGGGACCCCTGGGTGATGAGCAGTTCTTC

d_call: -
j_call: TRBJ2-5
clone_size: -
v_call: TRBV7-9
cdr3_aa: CASSLPRGTQYF
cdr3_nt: TGTGCCAGCAGCTTACCGCGGGGGACCCAGTACTTC

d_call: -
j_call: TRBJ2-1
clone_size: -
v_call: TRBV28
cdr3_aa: CASLQNFYNEQFF
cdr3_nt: TGTGCCAGCTTACAGAACTTCTACAATGAGCAGTTCTTC

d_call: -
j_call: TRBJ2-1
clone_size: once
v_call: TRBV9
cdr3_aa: CASSPRRSNEQFF
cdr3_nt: TGTGCCAGCAGCCCTCGGCGAAGCAATGAGCAGTTCTTC

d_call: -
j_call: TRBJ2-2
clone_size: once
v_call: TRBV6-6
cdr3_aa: CASSYRSEDGELFF
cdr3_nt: TGTGCCAGCAGTTATCGGAGTGAGGACGGGGAGCTGTTTTTT

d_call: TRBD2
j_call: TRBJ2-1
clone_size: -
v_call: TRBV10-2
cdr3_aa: CASSDPSGSSYNEQFF
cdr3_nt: TGCGCCAGCAGTGACCCTAGCGGGAGCTCCTACAATGAGCAGTTCTTC

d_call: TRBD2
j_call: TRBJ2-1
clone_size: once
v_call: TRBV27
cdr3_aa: CASSLLAVSDEQFF
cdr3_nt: TGTGCCAGCAGTTTACTAGCGGTATCGGATGAGCAGTTCTTC

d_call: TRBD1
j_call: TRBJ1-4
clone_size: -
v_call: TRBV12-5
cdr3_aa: CASGLAVTGRVLGEKLFF
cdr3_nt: TGTGCTAGTGGTTTGGCGGTGACAGGGCGTGTTTTAGGTGAAAAACTGTTTTTT

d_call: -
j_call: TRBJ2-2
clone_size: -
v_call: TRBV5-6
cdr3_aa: CASSSGQNTGELFF
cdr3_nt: TGTGCCAGCAGCAGCGGACAGAACACCGGGGAGCTGTTTTTT

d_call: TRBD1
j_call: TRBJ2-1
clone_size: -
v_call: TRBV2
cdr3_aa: CASNGLPIEPNRGGGPSAYNEQFF
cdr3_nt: TGTGCCAGCAATGGCCTTCCTATAGAGCCGAACAGGGGCGGTGGGCCGTCCGCCTACAATGAGCAGTTCTTC

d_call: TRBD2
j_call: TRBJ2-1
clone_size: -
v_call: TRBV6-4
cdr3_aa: CASSDSGGRAYNEQFF
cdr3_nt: TGTGCCAGCAGTGACTCCGGCGGGAGGGCCTACAATGAGCAGTTCTTC

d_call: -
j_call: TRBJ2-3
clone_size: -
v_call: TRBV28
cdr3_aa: CASSLMVHADF
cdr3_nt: TGTGCCAGCAGTTTAATGGTCCACGCGGATTTT

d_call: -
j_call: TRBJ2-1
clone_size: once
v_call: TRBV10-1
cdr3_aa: CASSVGNYNEQFF
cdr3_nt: TGCGCCAGCAGTGTAGGGAACTACAATGAGCAGTTCTTC

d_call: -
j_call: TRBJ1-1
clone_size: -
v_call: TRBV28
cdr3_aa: CASRGGGGTEAFF
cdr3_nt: TGTGCCAGCAGAGGAGGGGGAGGCACTGAAGCTTTCTTT

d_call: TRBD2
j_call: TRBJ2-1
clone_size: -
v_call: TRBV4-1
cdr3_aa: CASSRVSGRDNEQFF
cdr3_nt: TGCGCCAGCAGCCGAGTTAGCGGGAGGGACAATGAGCAGTTCTTC